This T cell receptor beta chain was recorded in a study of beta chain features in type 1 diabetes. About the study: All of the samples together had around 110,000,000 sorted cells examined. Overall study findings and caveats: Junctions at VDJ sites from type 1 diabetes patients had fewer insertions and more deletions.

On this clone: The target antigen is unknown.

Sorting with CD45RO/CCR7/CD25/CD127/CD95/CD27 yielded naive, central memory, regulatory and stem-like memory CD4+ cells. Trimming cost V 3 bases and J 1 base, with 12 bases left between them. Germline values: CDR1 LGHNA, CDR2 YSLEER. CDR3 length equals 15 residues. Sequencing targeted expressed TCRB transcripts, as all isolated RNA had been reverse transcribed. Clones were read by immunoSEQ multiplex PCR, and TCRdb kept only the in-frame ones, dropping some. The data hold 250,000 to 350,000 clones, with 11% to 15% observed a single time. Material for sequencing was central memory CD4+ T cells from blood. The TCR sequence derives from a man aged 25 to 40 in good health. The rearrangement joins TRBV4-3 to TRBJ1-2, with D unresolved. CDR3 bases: TGCGCCAGCAGCCATGGCGGGTTGCTTAACTATGGCTACACCTTC. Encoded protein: CASSHGGLLNYGYTF.